These T cell receptor beta chains were read from a single sample in a study of radiation and T cells in renal cell carcinoma. Data came from immunoSEQ multiplex PCR; TCRdb stores just in-frame clones and leaves some out. Seen here are some 76,000 clones, 82% observed once, and the top ten hold about 6%. This specimen consisted of blood, obtained from a patient whose treatment included radiotherapy and nephrectomy. Receptor source: a man aged 60 to 75 with renal cell carcinoma. Each CDR3 is given with its conserved first and last residue. Fields, in order: J gene, V gene, D gene, clone size, CDR3 DNA, CDR3 protein. A D gene is named only where the DNA matches it firmly. For some rows the clone size is stated as once, few or many, or as a class when expanded; others skip it.

TRBJ2-7 | TRBV10-2 | TRBD1 | - | TGCGCCAGCACCCCGACAGGGGGCTTCGACGAGCAGTACTTC | CASTPTGGFDEQYF
TRBJ2-7 | TRBV19 | - | - | TGTGCCAGTAGTAGGATCAGGGGAGAGCAGTACTTC | CASSRIRGEQYF
TRBJ2-3 | TRBV19 | - | - | TGTGCCAGTAGTATAGTAGATACGCAGTATTTT | CASSIVDTQYF
TRBJ2-7 | TRBV11-2 | TRBD2 | - | TGTGCCAGCAGCTTTAGCGGGAGGGCGGGAGACAAGCAGTACTTC | CASSFSGRAGDKQYF
TRBJ2-7 | TRBV28 | - | - | TGTGCCAGCAGTTTCCCCAGGGGGGGCGAGCAGTACTTC | CASSFPRGGEQYF
TRBJ1-1 | TRBV14 | - | - | TGTGCCAGCAGCCAAGGGTGGCCGAACACTGAAGCTTTCTTT | CASSQGWPNTEAFF
TRBJ1-1 | TRBV7-9 | - | - | TGTGCCAGCGGACTTGTCAACACTGAAGCTTTCTTT | CASGLVNTEAFF
TRBJ1-2 | TRBV5-1 | - | - | TGCGCCAGCAGCCCCGTTCAGGGGCTTGGTGGCTACACCTTC | CASSPVQGLGGYTF
TRBJ1-5 | TRBV11-2 | - | - | TGTGCCAGCAGCTTAGTGTCAGGGACTCAGCCCCAGCATTTT | CASSLVSGTQPQHF
TRBJ1-1 | TRBV14 | - | - | TGTGCCAGCAGCCAGAGGGCGGGGAGGGTGAACACTGAAGCTTTCTTT | CASSQRAGRVNTEAFF
TRBJ1-3 | TRBV5-4 | TRBD1 | - | TGTGCCAGCAGCTTGAGGACAGGGGCCTCTGGAAACACCATATATTTT | CASSLRTGASGNTIYF
TRBJ2-1 | TRBV11-3 | - | - | TGTGCCAGCAGCCCCACCGGGATTGAGCAGTTCTTC | CASSPTGIEQFF
TRBJ1-5 | TRBV14 | TRBD1 | - | TGTGCCAGCAGCCAAGTGGACAGGGGCAATCAGCCCCAGCATTTT | CASSQVDRGNQPQHF
TRBJ2-5 | TRBV15 | - | - | TGTGCCACCAGCCCAGGATTCCAAGAGACCCAGTACTTC | CATSPGFQETQYF
TRBJ2-5 | TRBV9 | TRBD2 | - | TGTGCCAGCAGCTCGGGACTAGCGGACCAAGAGACCCAGTACTTC | CASSSGLADQETQYF
TRBJ2-2 | TRBV29-1 | TRBD2 | - | TGCAGCGTTGATACCAGGGGCCCGACTAGCGGGAGATCCGGCGGGGAGCTGTTTTTT | CSVDTRGPTSGRSGGELFF
TRBJ2-5 | TRBV30 | - | - | TGTGCCTGGACCAGACGGTACCAAGAGACCCAGTACTTC | CAWTRRYQETQYF
TRBJ2-1 | TRBV27 | - | few | TGTGCCAGCAGTTTTGGCGGAAGCTCCTACAATGAGCAGTTCTTC | CASSFGGSSYNEQFF
TRBJ2-7 | TRBV28 | - | - | TGTGCCAGCAGAGGGGACCGCGAGCAGTACTTC | CASRGDREQYF
TRBJ1-1 | TRBV29-1 | TRBD1 | - | TGCAGCGCGGTCCGCGGGACAGTGAACACTGAAGCTTTCTTT | CSAVRGTVNTEAFF
TRBJ2-1 | TRBV14 | - | - | TGTGCCAGCAGCCAAGATATGCTAAGGCGAGGGGTGGCTGAGCAGTTCTTC | CASSQDMLRRGVAEQFF
TRBJ2-3 | TRBV5-1 | TRBD2 | few | TGCGCCAGCAGCCTTAGCGGGTTCACAGATACGCAGTATTTT | CASSLSGFTDTQYF
TRBJ2-2 | TRBV7-9 | TRBD1 | - | TGTGCCAGCAGCCCAAGACAGGGGTTCGTAGCCGGGGAGCTGTTTTTT | CASSPRQGFVAGELFF
TRBJ1-2 | TRBV5-1 | - | - | TGCGCCAGCAGCTCGCAGAGTTCTACTTATGGCTACACCTTC | CASSSQSSTYGYTF
TRBJ1-2 | TRBV19 | - | - | TGTGCCAGTAGTATCCCTGGGGATAAAAACTATGGCTACACCTTC | CASSIPGDKNYGYTF
TRBJ2-5 | TRBV21-1 | - | once | TGTGCCAGCAGCAACCGACCAGGGGAAGAGACCCAGTACTTC | CASSNRPGEETQYF
TRBJ2-7 | TRBV9 | - | - | TGTGCCAGCAGCGAAGGGGGGATAGCGGGCAACGAGCAGTACTTC | CASSEGGIAGNEQYF